Detailed here is one TCR delta chain. This clone was found a few times. It has no known antigen specificity. TCRdb pairs this DNA with a much larger clone's protein that differs at residue 3, likely a read error; the protein shown was translated from the DNA. Libraries were made using 5' RACE. The listed sequencing device is Illumina MiSeq. Clone calls in TCRdb were regenerated from the public reads with CATT, after which identical DNA sequences shared one row. The sample table lists about 920 delta-chain clones, approximately 15% of them with a count of one. The top ten constitute 50% of the sample. Inclusive of the bounding cysteine and phenylalanine, the CDR3 is 20 residues long. The CDR3 DNA has 60 bases and is translated from base 1. The germline V gene encodes CDR1 GEAIGNYY and CDR2 EKD. The sample is drawn from a study of delta chain sequences of gamma delta T cells (dated by TCRdb to about 2017).

The chain is encoded by TRDV2 joined to TRDJ1, and 13 bases in between align with TRDD3. This TCR was sampled from a human donor in good health. Source material: either unsorted cells or a sorted T cell fraction (not recorded which). The CDR3 loop reads CAYDTLVLGDTLKGADKLIF. The nucleotide sequence reads TGTGCCTATGACACCTTGGTACTGGGGGATACGCTGAAGGGGGCCGATAAACTCATCTTT.